These T cell receptor beta chains were read from a single sample in a study of beta chain features in type 1 diabetes. Here immunoSEQ multiplex PCR was the method, and the copy in TCRdb shows in-frame clones only, minus some. The sample consists of around 250,000 clones, around 22% of them appearing once. Sequenced material: naive CD4+ T cells from blood. The origin of the receptors is a woman aged 25 to 39 with type 1 diabetes. Each CDR3 is given with its conserved first and last residue. The D gene is left open where the match is weak. The listing skips clone size in some rows; elsewhere it reads once, few, many or a size class.

V gene	clone size	J gene	D gene	CDR3 protein	CDR3 DNA
TRBV5-4	.	TRBJ1-2	.	CASSPTLKQAVYGYTF	TGTGCCAGCAGCCCCACTCTAAAACAGGCTGTCTATGGCTACACCTTC
TRBV5-4	.	TRBJ2-5	TRBD2	CASSLERGEETQYF	TGTGCCAGCAGCTTGGAGCGGGGCGAAGAGACCCAGTACTTC
TRBV19	.	TRBJ1-2	.	CASSRQESHGYTF	TGTGCCAGTAGTAGACAGGAGTCACATGGCTACACCTTC
TRBV5-6	few	TRBJ2-4	TRBD1	CASSLEWTGKNIQYF	TGTGCCAGCAGCTTGGAATGGACAGGAAAAAACATTCAGTACTTC
TRBV5-4	few	TRBJ2-7	TRBD2	CASSLRSGSDEQYF	TGTGCCAGCAGCTTAAGAAGCGGGAGCGACGAGCAGTACTTC
TRBV4-1	.	TRBJ2-3	.	CASSHPGGTDTQYF	TGCGCCAGCAGCCACCCCGGGGGCACAGATACGCAGTATTTT
TRBV20-1	.	TRBJ1-2	.	CSALGIAGRAF	TGCAGTGCTCTCGGGATCGCTGGGCGCGCCTTC
TRBV30	once	TRBJ2-5	.	CAWIRADVQETQYF	TGTGCCTGGATCAGGGCAGACGTCCAAGAGACCCAGTACTTC
TRBV7-8	.	TRBJ2-5	TRBD2	CASSRGLAGSETQYF	TGTGCCAGCAGCCGGGGACTAGCGGGATCGGAGACCCAGTACTTC
TRBV29-1	.	TRBJ2-7	TRBD1	CSVGGQGGGEQYF	TGCAGCGTTGGCGGACAGGGGGGGGGCGAGCAGTACTTC
TRBV11-2	.	TRBJ2-5	TRBD2	CASNAKTSVETQYF	TGTGCCAGCAACGCGAAAACTAGCGTAGAGACCCAGTACTTC
TRBV23-1	few	TRBJ1-1	TRBD1	CASSQRDRVPLRANTEAFF	TGCGCCAGCAGTCAACGGGACAGGGTTCCTCTCCGGGCGAACACTGAAGCTTTCTTT
TRBV9	few	TRBJ2-1	TRBD1	CASSATGSYNEQFF	TGTGCCAGCAGCGCGACAGGGTCCTACAATGAGCAGTTCTTC
TRBV30	few	TRBJ2-1	TRBD1	CAWSVAGGDEQFF	TGTGCCTGGAGTGTAGCAGGGGGTGATGAGCAGTTCTTC
TRBV18	.	TRBJ2-7	TRBD1	CASSPGGTGPYEQYF	TGTGCCAGCTCACCAGGCGGGACAGGGCCCTACGAGCAGTACTTC
TRBV29-1	few	TRBJ1-4	.	CSVTRPDYNEKLFF	TGCAGCGTTACCAGGCCTGACTATAATGAAAAACTGTTTTTT
TRBV29-1	few	TRBJ2-5	TRBD1	CSVQQTGVQETQYF	TGCAGCGTTCAACAGACAGGGGTCCAAGAGACCCAGTACTTC
TRBV5-1	few	TRBJ1-1	.	CASSAGLKNTEAFF	TGCGCCAGCAGCGCCGGACTCAAGAACACTGAAGCTTTCTTT
TRBV5-4	.	TRBJ1-4	TRBD1	CASSTDRMDEKLFF	TGTGCCAGCAGCACGGACAGGATGGATGAAAAACTGTTTTTT
TRBV28	few	TRBJ2-7	TRBD1	CASSSDREILEQYF	TGTGCCAGCAGTTCGGACAGGGAGATACTCGAGCAGTACTTC
TRBV23-1	.	TRBJ2-1	.	CASSQSGGAYNEQFF	TGCGCCAGCAGTCAATCGGGGGGGGCATACAATGAGCAGTTCTTC
TRBV12-5	.	TRBJ2-7	.	CASGQTGEGYEQYF	TGTGCTAGTGGTCAGACAGGGGAGGGCTACGAGCAGTACTTC
TRBV7-8	few	TRBJ2-6	.	CASSLTVSGANVLTF	TGTGCCAGCAGCTTAACTGTCTCTGGGGCCAACGTCCTGACTTTC
TRBV18	.	TRBJ1-2	.	CASSPPWGTSVYYGYTF	TGTGCCAGCTCACCACCTTGGGGCACCTCGGTCTACTATGGCTACACCTTC
TRBV7-3	few	TRBJ2-1	TRBD2	CASSLNTGGPGNEQFF	TGTGCCAGCAGCTTAAATACGGGAGGGCCTGGGAATGAGCAGTTCTTC
TRBV11-3	.	TRBJ2-1	.	CASSSPGSSYNEQFF	TGTGCCAGCAGCTCACCGGGGAGCTCCTACAATGAGCAGTTCTTC
TRBV29-1	.	TRBJ1-3	.	CSATSAGNTIYF	TGCAGTGCGACTTCGGCTGGAAACACCATATATTTT
TRBV7-2	.	TRBJ1-4	TRBD1	CASSFRDRNEKLFF	TGTGCCAGCAGCTTCCGGGACAGAAATGAAAAACTGTTTTTT
TRBV28	.	TRBJ1-2	TRBD1	CASSSGQGADLGGYTF	TGTGCCAGCAGTTCCGGACAGGGGGCGGATTTGGGTGGCTACACCTTC
TRBV7-9	.	TRBJ2-7	.	CASSPVVGRAREQYF	TGTGCCAGCAGCCCAGTCGTAGGCAGGGCGAGGGAGCAGTACTTC
TRBV29-1	few	TRBJ2-5	TRBD2	CSVPGTSGKTQYF	TGCAGCGTTCCTGGGACTAGCGGAAAGACCCAGTACTTC
TRBV9	few	TRBJ2-2	.	CASSVAQGGGELFF	TGTGCCAGCAGCGTAGCCCAGGGTGGAGGGGAGCTGTTTTTT
TRBV18	.	TRBJ2-7	.	CASSPPSVAGVTTEQYF	TGTGCCAGCTCACCACCTTCGGTGGCAGGGGTCACTACGGAGCAGTACTTC
TRBV6-6	.	TRBJ2-1	TRBD2	CASRDTSGSNEQFF	TGTGCCAGCAGAGACACTAGCGGGAGTAATGAGCAGTTCTTC
TRBV7-8	few	TRBJ2-2	.	CASSARTPAGTSLTGGELFF	TGTGCCAGCAGCGCCCGGACACCAGCCGGGACATCCTTGACTGGCGGGGAGCTGTTTTTT
TRBV29-1	.	TRBJ2-5	TRBD2	CSVVREPQETQYF	TGCAGCGTAGTGCGGGAGCCTCAAGAGACCCAGTACTTC
TRBV7-2	.	TRBJ2-3	TRBD2	CASSLEGGRITDTQYF	TGTGCCAGCAGCTTAGAGGGCGGGAGGATTACAGATACGCAGTATTTT
TRBV5-6	.	TRBJ1-2	.	CASSPGYGYTF	TGTGCCAGCAGCCCCGGCTATGGCTACACCTTC
TRBV7-2	few	TRBJ2-1	TRBD1	CASSPRTGNNEQFF	TGTGCCAGCAGCCCCAGGACAGGGAACAATGAGCAGTTCTTC
TRBV4-1	.	TRBJ2-5	TRBD2	CASSQFSTSGEETQYF	TGCGCCAGCAGCCAATTCTCGACTAGCGGAGAAGAGACCCAGTACTTC
TRBV7-9	.	TRBJ2-7	TRBD2	CASSTPGLGAYEQYF	TGTGCCAGCAGTACGCCGGGACTAGGGGCCTACGAGCAGTACTTC